This T cell receptor (beta chain) was sequenced during a study of identical twins. Study-level results: While abundant cord blood beta clonotypes carried fewer insertions, memory repertoires showed no such pattern. Zero-insertion analyses could be partly confounded by invariant MAIT and iNKT cells.

The CDR3 covers 16 residues. V was pared by 2 bases and J by 7 bases, with 18 bases between. In germline, CDR1 is SGHTA, CDR2 FQGNSA. A template switching step contributed a universal primer site, while unique molecular identifiers were present in the cDNA. TCRdb called the 5' RACE reads again in MiXCR, with one record for every CDR3 protein. The repertoire holds 350,000 to 450,000 distinct CDR3 sequences, with around a sixth as singletons. This clonotype turned up a few times. Its cognate antigen is unknown. Input material: naive T cells sorted from blood. The chain has TRBV7-2 and TRBJ2-1; possible D gene TRBD2, 6 bases. This receptor was taken from a man between 45 and 60 years old in good health. The CDR3 DNA follows: TGTGCCAGCAGCTTATTCCCATTAGCGGTACGGAATGAGCAGTTCTTC. Amino acids: CASSLFPLAVRNEQFF.